This T cell receptor (beta chain) was captured by sequencing in a study of blood T cells in healthy people across ages (dated by TCRdb to 2013 to 2016). About the investigation overall: In model experiments, template switching captured roughly one uniquely barcoded TCR beta cDNA molecule for every two T cells. Donors were grouped into four age groups: young (average approximately 16 years), middle-aged (less than 40), aged (about 59) and long-lived (approximately 81). The study measured age-related changes in TCR beta repertoire diversity using deep sequencing normalized with unique cDNA molecular identifiers. The study analyzed two additional independent replicas of 1 million unique cDNA reads from the same blood draw for two donors, one aged 18 to 30 and one aged 80 or older. Donors of different ages were randomly distributed across sequencing lanes to avoid experimental bias. General conclusions and limits of the study: A strong correlation was found between observed TCR beta diversity and the percentage of naive T cells measured by flow cytometry. Because profiling used bulk unsorted PBMCs, naive and antigen-experienced compartments could not be compared conclusively. Compared with the aged group, more naive CD4+ T cells, fewer expanded clones and increased TCR diversity were shown by the long-lived group, suggesting age selection. Estimates of total diversity based on one million sequenced T cells were considered lower bounds and underestimates. As age increased, observed TCR beta diversity per million T cells dropped in a roughly linear way, and a significant reduction was already evident by age 40. Because donor CMV infection status was unknown, age-related changes in expanded clonotypes were potentially confounded.

Preparation of the library involved 5' RACE. Data came from an Illumina HiSeq 2500. A second roughly 6 to 12 cycle PCR used a sample-barcoded 5' primer and a J-beta primer mix. Each TCR beta cDNA molecule received a unique molecular identifier from a template-switch 5' adaptor carrying 12 random nucleotides. Each sample yielded at least 3 million CDR3-containing paired-end reads. First-strand cDNA synthesis was performed from all RNA using the Mint cDNA synthesis kit, with priming by a TRBC-specific oligonucleotide. All cDNA was treated with uracil-DNA glycosylase and then went through a first 18-cycle PCR with the universal primers M1SS and BC2_uni_R. For the original study's pipeline: For normalization, 1 million high-quality reads, each with a distinct molecular identifier, were randomly selected from each sample. Reads with shared molecular identifiers were discarded instead of being binned into consensus sequences. MiTCR, run with a Q25 quality threshold and the strictest error-elimination algorithm, handled CDR3 identification, clonotype clustering and error correction. A nonparametric unseen species model with Euler transformation was used to estimate lower-bound total TCR beta diversity. TCRdb trimmed the raw reads at Q25, called clones with MiXCR and kept productive beta chains. Each entry is one CDR3 protein sequence, shown with its most common DNA and genes. What appears here as the V and J calls and clone size reflects TCRdb's work, not the paper's. In all, the sample holds fewer than 950,000 distinct CDR3 sequences, and roughly 40% of those were seen once. The top ten hold over 10% of the sample.

This clonotype has more than one count but fewer than ten. Its antigen specificity is not known. Nothing much larger sits one base from this clone, and base qualities are not available. The trim is 6 bases for V and 6 bases for J, with a gap of 14 bases between the germline ends. Via the germline V gene, CDR1 is SNHLY and CDR2 FYNNEI. From the cysteine up to the phenylalanine, the CDR3 has a length of 13 residues. Only CDR3 DNA is held: 39 bases, read in frame from base 1. The 35 to 40 donors, aged about 6 to 100 years, were systemically healthy Caucasian individuals from Russia. Each donor gave ten milliliters of peripheral blood, collected into EDTA-treated Vacutainer tubes. Ficoll-Paque density-gradient centrifugation was used to isolate PBMCs, with at least 7 million per sample. Total RNA was extracted from PBMCs with Trizol reagent, with at least 6 micrograms obtained per sample. For every donor, flow cytometry on a PBMC aliquot measured the percentage of naive CD45RAhigh/CD27high T cells.

The chain is encoded by TRBV2 joined to TRBJ1-2; the D gene remains uncertain. The sample consisted of blood. This clonotype originated in a man between 18 and 35 years old in good health. CDR3 region: CASSVDGDNGYTF. Read as DNA, the sequence is TGTGCCAGCAGCGTGGACGGAGATAATGGCTACACCTTC.